This T cell receptor beta chain appears in the sequencing data of a study of blood T cell repertoires in COVID-19. The germline V and J ends were trimmed by 2 bases and 1 base, with 9 bases remaining between them. Per the germline V gene, CDR1 is SGHRS and CDR2 is YFSETQ. The CDR3 extends over 14 amino acids. Measured with immunoSEQ multiplex PCR; TCRdb has only the in-frame clones, and not every one. The table lists around 370,000 clones, around nine tenths of them singletons, with about 7.3% in the top ten. The sample consisted of peripheral blood. The receptor was derived from a woman between 65 and 79 years old with COVID-19, enrolled during active disease. The chain couples TRBV5-1 to TRBJ2-5, with TRBD1 as a possible D gene (5 bases). CDR3: CASSLEGAQETQYF. The CDR3 DNA reads as TGCGCCAGCAGCTTAGAAGGGGCCCAAGAGACCCAGTACTTC.